One T cell receptor (beta chain) is described in this entry. This clonotype was detected only a few times. No cognate antigen has been identified for it. Within one base of it there is no much larger clone, and no base qualities were kept. The library was produced with PCR. These reads were obtained on an Illumina HiSeq 2500. Unique molecular identifiers were incorporated into TCR beta cDNA libraries to reduce PCR and sequencing biases. Around 500,000 cDNA molecules were obtained for every 1 to 10 million input T cells, so each molecule roughly corresponded to one T cell. Patient libraries were prepared and sequenced with the same protocol used for the earlier healthy control dataset. Samples belonging to the same batch were prepared together, multiplexed and sequenced on a shared HiSeq lane. As for how the authors treated the data: Raw barcoded reads were processed with MIGEC, discarding single-read molecular identifier groups before consensus assembly and CDR3 extraction. Clonotype tables were post-analysed with VDJtools, and diversity was normalized by down-sampling all datasets to the smallest sample size. To correct batch-related cross-sample contamination, repertoire overlap clustering matched CDR3 amino acid sequences but not nucleotide sequences. Through fastp at Q25 and MiXCR, TCRdb rebuilt clones from the public reads, retaining in-frame beta chains. Each entry is one CDR3 protein sequence, shown with its most common DNA and genes. The V and J calls here are based on TCRdb, not the publication. The sample table shows more than 500,000 distinct CDR3 sequences, and 34% are seen once. About 5.6% of the sample is in the top ten clones.

The CDR1 and CDR2 encoded by the germline V gene are MNHEY and SVGAGI. Its CDR3 holds 17 amino acids, cysteine through phenylalanine. The retained sequence is limited to the CDR3, 51 bases, with the frame set at the first base. The germline ends are 16 bases apart after V is trimmed by 3 bases and J by 1 base. The sample belongs to a study of post-analysis software for immune sequencing data (dated by TCRdb to the mid-2010s). With regard to the full study: Relapsing-remitting, secondary progressive and progressive-relapsing multiple sclerosis were recorded as disease courses, and subtype annotation was lacking for some patients. Patient repertoires were compared against 10 to 12 previously published healthy control repertoires from donors aged roughly 6 to 28 years. A subset of samples was prepared in parallel using single-end sample barcoding, then pooled and co-amplified after Illumina adapter ligation. The paper as a whole reports these results and caveats: The control group was slightly older than the multiple sclerosis patient group. Patients showed significantly higher frequencies than controls for a handful of TRBV segments, among them TRBV5-6, TRBV5-1 and TRBV20-1. Strong co-clustering of samples prepared in the same batch was shown by direct clustering with F measure, prompting a batch-effect correction. Compared with controls, multiple sclerosis patients had significantly lower normalized Chao1 diversity, a finding suggesting substantial peripheral T-cell clonal expansion.

To demonstrate the VDJtools post-analysis software, the study profiled TCR beta repertoires from the peripheral blood of about a dozen young patients with multiple sclerosis. The multiple sclerosis patients were children and adolescents between 6 and 15 years of age. Sequencing was performed on blood. Rearrangement joined TRBV6-5 to TRBJ2-4, with the D gene uncertain. This receptor was taken from a girl aged 2-17 years with multiple sclerosis. The CDR3 loop reads CASSYSTVVTAKNIQYF. The DNA sequence is TGTGCCAGCAGTTATTCCACGGTGGTGACGGCCAAAAACATTCAGTACTTC.